The clone carrying this TCR beta chain came up a few times. What it binds is unknown. Trimming took 6 bases from V and 0 from J; bases not matched to a gene: 1. CDR3 length equals 13 residues. Per germline, CDR1 LNHNV and CDR2 YYDKDF (reference sequence). The sample is drawn from a study of post-analysis software for immune sequencing data. Notes on the study in general: Multiple sclerosis patients had significantly lower normalized Chao1 diversity than controls. Controls had lower frequencies than patients of 4 or 5 TRBV segments, which included TRBV5-6, TRBV5-1 and TRBV20-1. The F measure placed samples prepared in the same batch into strongly shared clusters.

Prepared TCR beta cDNA libraries contained unique molecular identifiers. TCRdb itself ran the PCR reads through MiXCR, one entry per CDR3 protein. The sample holds around 400,000 distinct CDR3 sequences; around 37% are singletons and the top ten take 13%. V usage is TRBV15 and J usage is TRBJ2-5, with 7 nucleotides matching TRBD1. The clonotype was recovered from a girl aged 5-17 years with multiple sclerosis. Sample: blood. CDR3 amino acids: CATSGTDQETQYF. The CDR3 nucleotides read TGTGCCACCAGTGGGACAGACCAAGAGACCCAGTACTTC.